The 11 T cell receptor beta chains below were found in one sample sequenced in a study of blood T cell repertoires in COVID-19. Profiled with immunoSEQ multiplex PCR; TCRdb holds only in-frame clones, not every one. The sample carries 150,000 to 200,000 clones, 70% to 90% recorded once. The sample was peripheral blood. The receptors derive from a human donor in a cohort sampled during active COVID-19.

This chain uses TRBV4-2 with TRBJ2-7; a weak D match, TRBD2 (5 bases). Germline values: CDR1 LGHNA, CDR2 YNFKEQ. The CDR3 is made up of 15 amino acids. Trimming stripped 0 bases from V and 4 bases from J, with 13 bases between. CDR3 residues: CASSQDVGGSYEQYF. For the CDR3, the DNA is TGTGCCAGCAGCCAAGATGTCGGTGGGAGTTACGAGCAGTACTTC.

The chain employs TRBV19 and TRBJ2-3; TRBD2 might be the D (6 bases). Trimming removed 5 bases at V and 2 bases at J, with 11 bases between. Germline V gene sequence: CDR1 LNHDA, CDR2 SQIVND (reference sequence). The CDR3 is 14 residues long. CDR3 amino acids: CASSRDSPTDTQYF. The CDR3 DNA is TGTGCCAGTAGTCGGGACTCGCCCACAGATACGCAGTATTTT.

CDR3: CASSVGNRDTDTQYF. As DNA, the CDR3 is TGTGCCAGCAGCGTAGGAAACAGGGATACAGATACGCAGTATTTT. The genes are TRBV9 and TRBJ2-3, with TRBD1 as a possible D gene (6 bases). The V and J ends lost 0 bases and 3 bases respectively, with 11 bases between them. The CDR3 totals 15 residues. From germline, CDR1 is SGDLS and CDR2 YYNGEE.

In its sample, this clone was seen once. CDR3 nucleotide sequence: TGTGCCAGCAGTGCGACAAATCAAGAGACCCAGTACTTC. Protein product: CASSATNQETQYF. This rearrangement joins TRBV2 to TRBJ2-5; the D is unclear. Germline lookup yields CDR1 SNHLY and CDR2 FYNNEI. The CDR3 has 13 amino acids. Trimming shortened V by 4 bases and J by 2 bases, and 8 bases separated the two germline ends.

The genes are TRBV5-8 and TRBJ1-3; D may be TRBD1 (6 bases). The CDR3 spans 13 residues. Trimming cost V 10 bases and J 4 bases, with 15 bases left between them. Germline CDR1 and CDR2: SGHTS and YDEGEE. The CDR3 DNA reads as TGTGCCGGATCTGGGGGCGCGGGAAACACCATATATTTT. Protein sequence: CAGSGGAGNTIYF.

The genes are TRBV7-6 and TRBJ2-1; D might be TRBD1 (5 bases). Per germline, CDR1 SGHVS and CDR2 FNYEAQ. The CDR3 is 14 residues long. Trimming left V 2 bases short and J 8 bases short, with 13 bases between. The CDR3: CASSLYAGYDEQFF. CDR3 DNA: TGTGCCAGCAGCTTATATGCAGGGTATGATGAGCAGTTCTTC.

This chain uses TRBV3-1 (or the pseudogene TRBV3-2) with TRBJ2-7; D not resolved. The V gene lost 1 base and the J gene lost 2 bases, with 3 bases spanning the gap. The CDR3 is made up of 12 amino acids. From germline, CDR1 is LGHDT and CDR2 YNNKEL (reference sequence). The CDR3: CASSQVTYEQYF. CDR3 sequence (DNA): TGTGCCAGCAGCCAAGTCACCTACGAGCAGTACTTC.

The CDR3: CASSLSIQTSGRWYNEQFF. The CDR3 bases are TGTGCCAGCAGTTTATCAATTCAGACTAGCGGGAGATGGTACAATGAGCAGTTCTTC. V usage is TRBV27 and J usage is TRBJ2-1, with TRBD2 matching over 12 bases. The CDR3 length is 19 residues. The J segment lost 4 bases and the V segment lost 0 bases, leaving 10 bases of the junction unmatched. Per the germline V gene, CDR1 is MNHEY and CDR2 is SMNVEV (reference sequence).

This chain uses TRBV5-1 with TRBJ2-3; D gene uncertain. Germline CDR1 reads SGHRS; CDR2 reads YFSETQ. The CDR3 is 13 residues long. The V end lost 4 bases, the J end lost 4 bases, and 10 bases lay between the germline ends. DNA of the CDR3: TGCGCCAGCAGCCTTGAGAGCCCAGATACGCAGTATTTT. This codes for CASSLESPDTQYF.

The V and J genes are TRBV9 and TRBJ2-7, with 13 bases matching TRBD2. This CDR3 region has 16 residues. With V trimmed by 5 bases and J by 5 bases, 10 bases remained unmatched. Per germline, CDR1 SGDLS and CDR2 YYNGEE. Written as DNA, the CDR3 is TGTGCCAGCAGTATGGGACTAGCGGGACCTGCGGACGAGCAGTACTTC. Translation: CASSMGLAGPADEQYF.

The chain couples TRBV3-1 (or the pseudogene TRBV3-2) to TRBJ2-6; D may be TRBD1 (6 bases). The CDR3 length is 17 residues. Germline values: CDR1 LGHDT, CDR2 YNNKEL (reference sequence). The ends were cut back, 5 bases at V and 3 bases at J, with 17 bases in the middle. The CDR3 nucleotides are TGTGCCAGCAGCACTGGGGGCAAGATAGGTGGGGCCAACGTCCTGACTTTC. It is translated as CASSTGGKIGGANVLTF.